One sample yielded the 18 T cell receptor beta chains listed below, sequenced in a study of cytomegalovirus exposure and HLA in healthy donors. The PCR contained 60 Vbeta and 13 Jbeta primers. Method: immunoSEQ multiplex PCR; TCRdb's copy keeps in-frame clones and lacks some. The profile shows 130,000 to 150,000 clones, over 65% of them singletons. Sequenced: PBMCs. The origin of the receptors is a man aged 18-30 years in good health and CMV-seropositive.

This clone was recorded a few times. The CDR3 DNA is TGTGCCAGCAGCTTAGATCAAGGCTCTAAAGGGGGCAATCAGCCCCAGCATTTT. This encodes CASSLDQGSKGGNQPQHF. V gene TRBV11-3 combines with J gene TRBJ1-5; a weak D match, TRBD1 (5 bases). CDR3 length equals 18 residues. Trimming left V 0 bases short and J 2 bases short, with 17 bases between. Germline assignment: CDR1 SGHNT and CDR2 YENEEA.

This clone appeared once. The chain recombines TRBV5-4 with TRBJ2-5; tentatively, D is TRBD1 (6 bases). This CDR3 spans 17 amino acids. Germline CDR1 and CDR2: SGHNT and YYREEE (reference sequence). V lost 4 bases and J 5 bases, leaving 24 bases between the germline ends. The CDR3 DNA reads TGTGCCAGCAGCGACCGGGACAAAAAACTTCTCAGGGAGACCCAGTACTTC. It yields the protein CASSDRDKKLLRETQYF.

The chain joins TRBV6-1 to TRBJ1-5, with a weak D call TRBD1 (5 bases). The V gene lost 4 bases and the J gene lost 5 bases, with 15 bases spanning the gap. Germline values: CDR1 MNHNS, CDR2 SASEGT. The length of the CDR3 is 15 residues. The CDR3 loop reads CASSVLRGSDQPQHF. Here the CDR3 DNA reads TGTGCCAGCAGTGTGTTAAGGGGCTCTGATCAGCCCCAGCATTTT.

Worth noting for this clone: Distinct nucleotide sequences in the sample also encode this CDR3. The CDR3 DNA reads as TGTGCCAGCAGTTACGCTCGGACAGGAGACTCCTACGAGCAGTACTTC. This gives the protein CASSYARTGDSYEQYF. V usage is TRBV6-5 and J usage is TRBJ2-7; TRBD1 agrees at 7 bases. Trimming cost V 2 bases and J 0 bases; bases outside gene matches: 7. There are 16 residues in the CDR3. From germline, CDR1 is MNHEY and CDR2 SVGAGI.

The J gene is TRBJ1-5, the V gene TRBV5-1; D remains unclear. V lost 2 bases, J lost 2 bases, and 14 bases lay in between. The CDR3 runs to 16 residues. CDR1 and CDR2 from the germline V gene are SGHRS and YFSETQ. CDR3 residues: CASSLAGGSGNQPQHF. DNA of the CDR3: TGCGCCAGCAGCTTAGCGGGTGGCAGCGGCAATCAGCCCCAGCATTTT.

This clone was observed a few times. The V call is TRBV11-1, the J call TRBJ2-7; possible D gene TRBD1, 7 bases. Trimming shortened V by 8 bases and J by 6 bases, and 17 bases separated the two germline ends. The CDR3 spans 13 residues. Germline V gene data show CDR1 as SGHAT and CDR2 as FQDESV (reference sequence). The CDR3 here is CASSEGPGGEQYF. CDR3 nucleotides: TGTGCCAGCTCGGAGGGACCAGGGGGCGAGCAGTACTTC.

This sequence joins TRBV7-2 and TRBJ2-4; a possible D gene is TRBD1 (6 bases). Germline V gene sequence: CDR1 SGHTA, CDR2 FQGNSA. The CDR3 runs 12 residues. The V and J ends lost 5 bases and 16 bases respectively, with 18 bases between them. DNA for the CDR3: TGTGCCAGCAGCCAGTCGGACAGTCGGAAATACTTC. Amino acid sequence: CASSQSDSRKYF.

This clone was observed a few times. The chain links TRBV12-5 to TRBJ1-2; D perhaps matches TRBD1 (6 bases). Germline V gene sequence: CDR1 LGHNT, CDR2 FRNRAP. The ends were cut back, 4 bases at V and 4 bases at J, with 10 bases in the middle. This CDR3 has 13 amino acids. CDR3 DNA: TGTGCTAGTGGTTCGGACAGCCTCTATGGCTACACCTTC. Encoded protein: CASGSDSLYGYTF.

The genes are TRBV6-1 and TRBJ1-4; 7 bases are shared with TRBD1. V was pared by 8 bases and J by 8 bases, with 5 bases of the junction left unmatched. CDR3 size: 12 residues. Germline V gene lookup returns CDR1 MNHNS and CDR2 SASEGT. CDR3 region: CASRTGGEKLFF. Written as DNA, the CDR3 is TGTGCCAGCCGGACAGGCGGGGAAAAACTGTTTTTT.

The chain recombines TRBV21-1 with TRBJ2-2; the table's D gene call, TRBD2, was not cross checked with the DNA. TRBV21-1 is annotated as a pseudogene. This CDR3 spans 17 amino acids. For the CDR3, the DNA is TGTGCCAGCAGCCAGGGACTAGCGGGGAGGAACACCGGGGAGCTGTTTTTT. Protein: CASSQGLAGRNTGELFF.

V and J are TRBV6-5 and TRBJ2-1, with TRBD2 matching over 13 bases. CDR3 length: 15 amino acids. Germline V gene lookup returns CDR1 MNHEY and CDR2 SVGAGI. V shed 7 bases, J shed 4 bases, and the junction held 4 bases outside the gene matches. CDR3 residues: CASTRGLAGYNEQFF. In DNA, the CDR3 is TGTGCCAGCACCAGGGGACTAGCGGGATACAATGAGCAGTTCTTC.

V usage is TRBV9 and J usage is TRBJ2-2, with 10 positions matching TRBD2. With V trimmed by 4 bases and J by 5 bases, 5 bases remained unmatched. Germline values: CDR1 SGDLS, CDR2 YYNGEE. This CDR3 is built from 15 residues. CDR3 DNA: TGTGCCAGCAGCCTACAGACTAGCGGGACCGGGGAGCTGTTTTTT. Translated, it gives CASSLQTSGTGELFF.

This clone was seen only a few times. The chain links TRBV9 to TRBJ1-4; D unresolved. Trimming took 3 bases from V and 2 from J, leaving 17 bases between them. Germline CDR1 reads SGDLS; CDR2 reads YYNGEE. This CDR3 contains 17 residues. The chain's CDR3 is CASSAESGFGTNEKLFF. The CDR3 DNA follows: TGTGCCAGCAGCGCCGAGTCAGGTTTTGGGACTAATGAAAAACTGTTTTTT.

This rearrangement joins TRBV7-9 to TRBJ2-2, with a possible D match to TRBD2 (7 bases). This CDR3 contains 14 residues. CDR1 and CDR2 from the germline V gene are SEHNR and FQNEAQ (reference sequence). V dropped 6 bases and J dropped 4 bases, with 12 bases sitting between them. CDR3 residues: CASRQGGGTGELFF. CDR3 bases: TGTGCCAGCAGACAGGGCGGGGGCACCGGGGAGCTGTTTTTT.

In its sample, this clone was seen a few times. This chain links TRBV4-3 with TRBJ2-3; possible D gene TRBD2, 5 bases. The CDR3 loop spans 15 amino acids. CDR1 and CDR2 from the germline V gene are LGHNA and YSLEER. V was shortened by 4 bases and J by 6 bases, with 17 bases between the two germline ends. The CDR3 is CASSRKRDRWDTQYF. DNA for the CDR3: TGCGCCAGCAGCCGCAAGAGGGATAGATGGGATACGCAGTATTTT.

Only one count was recorded for this clone. This chain connects TRBV4-2 to TRBJ2-5, with 7 bases that match TRBD2. Germline V gene sequence: CDR1 LGHNA, CDR2 YNFKEQ. The V and J ends lost 2 bases and 5 bases, in that order; junction bases with no gene match: 8. The CDR3 sequence is 15 residues long. Here the CDR3 reads CASSQRGLVGETQYF. The DNA of the CDR3 is TGTGCCAGCAGCCAACGCGGACTAGTGGGCGAGACCCAGTACTTC.

J is TRBJ1-5 and V is TRBV4-1; D call uncertain. The CDR3 totals 16 residues. Deletions cut 1 base from V and 1 base from J, with 11 bases between. CDR1 MGHRA and CDR2 YSYEKL come from the germline V gene. The CDR3 here is CASSQVGGPSNQPQHF. The CDR3 DNA sequence: TGCGCCAGCAGCCAAGTCGGAGGGCCCAGCAATCAGCCCCAGCATTTT.

This clone was recorded only once. CDR3 nucleotides: TGCGCCAGCAGCATAAGACAGGGGGCCGTCCCCTACGAGCAGTACTTC. The encoded protein is CASSIRQGAVPYEQYF. The J gene is TRBJ2-7, the V gene TRBV4-1; 10 bases map to TRBD1. In germline, CDR1 is MGHRA, CDR2 YSYEKL. The CDR3 totals 16 residues. V trimming: 5 bases; J trimming: 2 bases; junction bases outside the gene matches: 9.